This T cell receptor (beta chain) was found in a study of CD8+ T cells in alopecia areata. Separation by sorting yielded CD4+ and CD8+ T cells from PBMCs. Whole-study results and caveats: Lesional scalp, especially alopecia totalis/universalis, showed higher clonality than normal scalp. Tissue-resident alphabeta T cells belonging to normal skin likewise get sequenced within scalp specimens. Patients showed less clear TCR sequence sharing than mice, possibly partly because of HLA diversity.

Comment on this clone: What it recognizes is unknown.

Once RNA had been extracted, it was reverse transcribed into cDNA to act as the sequencing template. The protocol was immunoSEQ multiplex PCR, while the TCRdb copy is restricted to in-frame clones and leaves out a portion. The sample includes 150,000 to 200,000 clones, about 60% of them seen just once. The CDR3 sequence is 15 residues long. Germline-derived CDR1 and CDR2 are MDHEN and SYDVKM. V trimming: 6 bases; J trimming: 3 bases; junction bases outside the gene matches: 5. The chain joins TRBV28 to TRBJ1-5; 10 nucleotides match TRBD1. The source material was CD4+ T cells sorted from blood. The receptor's source is a human donor in good health. CDR3 DNA: TGTGCCAGCAGCGGGACAGGGGTTCCCAATCAGCCCCAGCATTTT. This translates into CASSGTGVPNQPQHF.